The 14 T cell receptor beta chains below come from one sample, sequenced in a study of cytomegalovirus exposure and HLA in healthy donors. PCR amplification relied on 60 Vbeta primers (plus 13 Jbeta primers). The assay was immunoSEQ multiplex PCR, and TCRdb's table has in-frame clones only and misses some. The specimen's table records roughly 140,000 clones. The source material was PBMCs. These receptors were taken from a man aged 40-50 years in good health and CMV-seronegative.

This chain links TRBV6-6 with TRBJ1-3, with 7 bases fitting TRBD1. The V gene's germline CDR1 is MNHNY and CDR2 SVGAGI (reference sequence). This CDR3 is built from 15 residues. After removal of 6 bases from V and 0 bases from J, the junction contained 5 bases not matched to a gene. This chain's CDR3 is CASRPGQNSGNTIYF. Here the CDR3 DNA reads TGTGCCAGCAGGCCGGGACAGAACTCTGGAAACACCATATATTTT.

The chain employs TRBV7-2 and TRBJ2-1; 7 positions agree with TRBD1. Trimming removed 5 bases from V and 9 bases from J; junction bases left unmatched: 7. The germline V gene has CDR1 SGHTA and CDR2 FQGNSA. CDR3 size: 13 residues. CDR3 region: CASSPSTGIEQFF. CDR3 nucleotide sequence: TGTGCCAGCAGCCCATCGACAGGGATTGAGCAGTTCTTC. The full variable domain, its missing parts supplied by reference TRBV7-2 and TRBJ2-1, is GAGVSQSPSNKVTEKGKDVELRCDPISGHTALYWYRQSLGQGLEFLIYFQGNSAPDKSGLPSDRFSAERTGGSVSTLTIQRTQQEDSAVYLCASSPSTGIEQFFGPGTRLTVL.

This CDR3 reads CAWSPTPRDIYSNQPQHF. CDR3 nucleotide sequence: TGTGCCTGGAGTCCTACTCCCCGGGACATCTATAGCAATCAGCCCCAGCATTTT. The chain carries TRBV30 and TRBJ1-5; maybe TRBD1 (6 bases). This CDR3 has 18 amino acids. The ends were cut back, 2 bases at V and 0 bases at J, with 20 bases in the middle. Germline assignment: CDR1 GTSNPN and CDR2 SVGIG (reference sequence).

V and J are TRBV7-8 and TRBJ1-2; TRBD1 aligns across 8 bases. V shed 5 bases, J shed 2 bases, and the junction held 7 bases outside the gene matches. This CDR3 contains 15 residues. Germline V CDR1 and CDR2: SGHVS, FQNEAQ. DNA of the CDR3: TGTGCCAGCAGCCCCCGGACAGGGCTAAACTATGGCTACACCTTC. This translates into CASSPRTGLNYGYTF.

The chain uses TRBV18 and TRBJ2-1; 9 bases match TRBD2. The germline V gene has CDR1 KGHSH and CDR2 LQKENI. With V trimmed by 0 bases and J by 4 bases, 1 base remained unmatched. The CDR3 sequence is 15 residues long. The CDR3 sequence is CASSPPSGGYNEQFF. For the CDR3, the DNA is TGTGCCAGCTCACCACCTAGCGGGGGATACAATGAGCAGTTCTTC.

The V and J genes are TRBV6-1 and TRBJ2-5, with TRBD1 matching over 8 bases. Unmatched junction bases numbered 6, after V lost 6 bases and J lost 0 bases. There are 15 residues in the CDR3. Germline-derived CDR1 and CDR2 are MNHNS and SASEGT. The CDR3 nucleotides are TGTGCCAGCAGAACCGGGACAGGCTACCAAGAGACCCAGTACTTC. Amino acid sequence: CASRTGTGYQETQYF.

CDR3 DNA: TGTGCCAGCAGCCATATGGACAGGGCTGAAAAACTGTTTTTT. Protein product: CASSHMDRAEKLFF. The chain links TRBV7-2 to TRBJ1-4; the match to TRBD1 covers 8 bases. The CDR3 covers 14 residues. CDR1 and CDR2 (germline): SGHTA, FQGNSA. Unmatched junction bases numbered 6, after V lost 5 bases and J lost 7 bases.

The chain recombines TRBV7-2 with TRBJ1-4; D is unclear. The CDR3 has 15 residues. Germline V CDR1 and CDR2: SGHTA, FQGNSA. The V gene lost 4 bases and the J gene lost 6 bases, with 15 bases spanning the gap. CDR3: CASSSVGGYDEKLFF. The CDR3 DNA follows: TGTGCCAGCAGCTCCGTCGGAGGGTATGATGAAAAACTGTTTTTT.

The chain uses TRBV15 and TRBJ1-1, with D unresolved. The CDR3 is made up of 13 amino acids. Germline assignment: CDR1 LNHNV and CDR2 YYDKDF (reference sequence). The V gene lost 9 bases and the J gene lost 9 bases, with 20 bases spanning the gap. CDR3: CATEGTDKRQAFF. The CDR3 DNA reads TGTGCCACGGAGGGAACAGATAAACGTCAAGCTTTCTTT. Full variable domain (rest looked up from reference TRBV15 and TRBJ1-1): DAMVIQNPRYQVTQFGKPVTLSCSQTLNHNVMYWYQQKSSQAPKLLFHYYDKDFNNEADTPDNFQSRRPNTSFCFLDIRSPGLGDTAMYLCATEGTDKRQAFFGQGTRLTVV.

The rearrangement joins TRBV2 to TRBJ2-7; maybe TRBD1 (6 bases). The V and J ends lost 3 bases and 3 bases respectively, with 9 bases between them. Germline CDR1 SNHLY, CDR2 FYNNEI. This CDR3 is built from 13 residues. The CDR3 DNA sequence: TGTGCCAGCAGTGACACACAGGGCTACGAGCAGTACTTC. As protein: CASSDTQGYEQYF.

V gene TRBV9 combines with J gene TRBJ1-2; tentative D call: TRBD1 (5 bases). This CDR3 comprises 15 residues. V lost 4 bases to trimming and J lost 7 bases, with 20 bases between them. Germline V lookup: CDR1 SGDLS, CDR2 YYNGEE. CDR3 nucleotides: TGTGCCAGCAGCACAGGAAGCCGTTCGATAACTGGCTACACCTTC. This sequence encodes CASSTGSRSITGYTF.

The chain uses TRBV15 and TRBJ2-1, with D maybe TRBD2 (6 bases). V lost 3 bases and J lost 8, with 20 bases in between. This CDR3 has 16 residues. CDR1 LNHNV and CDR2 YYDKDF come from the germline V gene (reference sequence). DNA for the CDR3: TGTGCCACCAGCAGGGACCCCGCCGGGGGAGGTTATGAGCAGTTCTTC. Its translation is CATSRDPAGGGYEQFF.

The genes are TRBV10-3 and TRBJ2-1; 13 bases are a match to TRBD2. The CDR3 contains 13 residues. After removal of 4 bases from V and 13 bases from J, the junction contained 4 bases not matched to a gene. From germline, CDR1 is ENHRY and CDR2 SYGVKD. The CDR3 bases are TGTGCCATCAGTGGCGGACTAGCGGGGGTTCAGTTCTTC. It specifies CAISGGLAGVQFF.

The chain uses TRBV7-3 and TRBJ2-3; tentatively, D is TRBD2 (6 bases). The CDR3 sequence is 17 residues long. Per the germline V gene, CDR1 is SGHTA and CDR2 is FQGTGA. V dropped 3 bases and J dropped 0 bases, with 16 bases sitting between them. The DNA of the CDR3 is TGTGCCAGCAGCTTCCCGACCCCCGGGACTAGCACAGATACGCAGTATTTT. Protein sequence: CASSFPTPGTSTDTQYF.